Only a few counts were recorded for the clone carrying this T cell receptor (beta chain). What it binds is unknown. V lost 5 bases and J lost 0; bases outside the gene matches: 11. Per the germline V gene, CDR1 is SNHLY and CDR2 is FYNNEI. The CDR3 has 19 amino acids. Both 60 Vbeta primers and 13 Jbeta primers went into the PCR. TCRdb's copy holds only in-frame clones and misses some; the assay was immunoSEQ multiplex PCR. Among approximately 170,000 clones listed, 75% to 90% were seen once. The data belong to a study of cytomegalovirus exposure and HLA in healthy donors. Study-level points and caveats: Cytomegalovirus association was assigned to approximately 160 TCR beta chains. Immune exposure data for these donors was limited to CMV serostatus. Upon later analysis, HLA-associated TCR beta chains proved more clonally expanded than other, equally common chains. Association of roughly 18,000 TCR beta sequences with HLA alleles was found at 0.05 false discovery rate in a later analysis.

The sequence derives from a human donor in good health. The chain combines TRBV2 with TRBJ2-6; 9 bases line up with TRBD1. The sample taken for sequencing was PBMCs. The CDR3 DNA follows: TGTGCCAGCAGTAGACGCCCGGGACAGGGAATCTCTGGGGCCAACGTCCTGACTTTC. Its protein is CASSRRPGQGISGANVLTF.